This entry concerns a single TCR beta chain. Its target antigen remains unknown. No base qualities exist here, and no much larger clone lies one base off it. Library preparation employed the immunoSEQ multiplex PCR assay. Rearranged TCR beta chain sequences were amplified with the hsTCRB Kit following the manufacturer's protocol. TCRB libraries were sequenced on an Illumina MiSeq. Concerning the study's data processing: The kit vendor's proprietary platform handled demultiplexing, trimming and gene mapping. As stored in TCRdb, this immuneACCESS dataset retains in-frame rearrangements with V and J assigned. A fraction of the clones does not appear; measured against another copy, unresolved V genes explain less than half of the discrepancy, and the remainder lacks a known reason. V and J calls and clone size follow that table, whereas D and trimming were derived from the DNA. The sample table holds about 92,000 clones, of which about four fifths were seen once. 7% to 8% of the sample lies in the top ten.

What this sample's time point label stands for: baseline, week 1 (first vaccination visit). Read against the paper, the sample's treatment or condition label means: pre-vaccination baseline after standard-of-care therapy. All donors had newly diagnosed IDH1-mutant astrocytomas of WHO grade 3 or 4 that showed loss of nuclear ATRX. The samples were drawn from NOA16, a multicentre, single-arm, open-label phase I trial in Germany that tested a mutant IDH1 peptide vaccine in humans for the first time. For immunogenicity testing, the blood drawn at visit V03 was used as the baseline sample. Genomic DNA for TCRB sequencing was isolated from EDTA blood with the DNeasy Blood and Tissue Kit. These data belong to a study of a mutant IDH1 vaccine in newly diagnosed glioma (dated by TCRdb to the early 2020s). Describing the broader study: Of the 25 to 40 patients who were treated, approximately 60% were male and around 40% were female, and the mean age was around 41 years. Peripheral blood was collected at six visits: V03 (baseline), V05, V07, V10, V12 and V13. Prior to enrollment, patients had been given standard therapy consisting of radiotherapy alone, temozolomide alone, or radiochemotherapy with temozolomide, with the combination given to most patients. Longitudinal TCRB deep sequencing was performed for about two dozen treated patients wherever samples were available for exploratory analyses.

CDR1 LGHNA and CDR2 YSLEER are derived from the germline V gene. Trimming at the junction amounts to 0 bases on V and 4 bases on J, and the germline ends lie 10 bases apart. The CDR3 runs 16 residues from the cysteine to the phenylalanine. The DNA shown is the 48-base CDR3, in frame from base 1. General study outcomes and caveats: Across multiple MHC alleles, vaccine-induced immune responses were seen in 85% to 95% of patients. Selection of PBMC samples for TCRB deep sequencing was based on availability. Pseudoprogression seemed to be unrelated to changes in the top peripheral T cell clonotypes found by TCRB sequencing. According to the authors, sample limitations meant that analyses of patient blood samples could not be reproduced.

The origin of this receptor is a woman in her forties or fifties with glioma. The input for sequencing was PBMCs, taken from a glioma patient treated with radiotherapy, temozolomide or both. The chain is assembled from TRBV4-3 and TRBJ2-6; 5 matching bases give a weak D call of TRBD2. The DNA sequence follows: TGCGCCAGCAGCCAAGATTGGAGGACCGGGGCCAACGTCCTGACTTTC. It specifies CASSQDWRTGANVLTF.